Sequencing of this T cell receptor (beta chain) was carried out in a study of blood T cells in healthy people across ages. Points from the study as a whole: As age increased, TCR beta diversity per million T cells fell in a roughly linear fashion.

Caucasian, healthy and from Russia, the donors were aged between roughly 6 and 95. This clonotype came up once. The antigen is unknown. A sample-barcoded 5' primer and a J-beta primer mix were used in a second PCR of about 6 to 11 cycles. MiXCR, applied by TCRdb to the 5' RACE reads, yields one record per CDR3 protein. Found here are a few hundred thousand distinct CDR3 sequences, about 28% of them singletons; the top ten hold approximately 3.6%. These data also formed part of another study, on T cells of mothers and their children. This second study notes: For unrelated pairs as for related ones, thymic selection shapes TCR recombination output similarly.

Specimen: blood. This TCR was recovered from a boy aged 2 to 10 in good health.

CDR3 nucleotide sequence: TGTGCCAGCCAACAGGGGGCGAACAATGAGCAGTTCTTC. This encodes CASQQGANNEQFF. The chain links TRBV19 to TRBJ2-7; 9 bases align to TRBD1. The end of the DNA is better explained by TRBJ2-1, so the J call may be wrong. CDR1 is LNHDA, CDR2 SQIVND, per germline (reference sequence). The CDR3 runs to 13 residues.